Presented here are 27 T cell receptor beta chains from one specimen sequenced in a study of blood T cell repertoires in COVID-19. The assay was immunoSEQ multiplex PCR, and TCRdb's table has in-frame clones only and misses some. The sample lists about 220,000 clones, around 84% seen once, with about 2.1% in the top ten. Sequences were obtained from peripheral blood. The receptors originated from a man aged 40-50 years who had recovered from COVID-19.

This clone was detected only once. The chain recombines TRBV6-6 with TRBJ2-1; 7 bases map to TRBD2. The CDR3 is made up of 16 amino acids. V was pared by 7 bases and J by 8 bases, with 17 bases of the junction left unmatched. CDR1 MNHNY and CDR2 SVGAGI come from the germline V gene (reference sequence). The CDR3 is CASTPKRTRAGDEQFF. The CDR3 coding sequence is TGTGCCAGCACTCCGAAACGGACTAGGGCTGGGGATGAGCAGTTCTTC.

The rearrangement uses TRBV11-2 and TRBJ1-2, with a possible D match to TRBD1 (5 bases). The CDR3 loop spans 13 amino acids. The germline CDR1 and CDR2 sequences are SGHAT and FQNNGV. V was pared by 5 bases and J by 2 bases, with 9 bases between. CDR3 sequence: CASSKDNNYGYTF. In DNA form, the CDR3 reads TGTGCCAGCAGCAAGGACAACAACTATGGCTACACCTTC.

The chain links TRBV7-9 to TRBJ1-4; 9 bases agree with TRBD1. J was trimmed by 7 bases and V by 5 bases; bases with no gene match: 8. Germline CDR1 and CDR2: SEHNR and FQNEAQ (reference sequence). The CDR3 length is 15 residues. CDR3 coding DNA: TGTGCCAGCAGCCCAAGCCGACAGGGGGTTGAAAAACTGTTTTTT. Translating gives CASSPSRQGVEKLFF.

The genes are TRBV29-1 and TRBJ2-1, with D tentatively TRBD1 (5 bases). CDR1 is SQVTM and CDR2 is ANQGSEA in the germline V gene. The CDR3 covers 16 residues. The V end was cut by 7 bases, the J end by 0 bases, with 19 bases between. CDR3 DNA sequence: TGCAGCGCCCCCCCGCCGACAGACCTCTCCTACAATGAGCAGTTCTTC. Translation: CSAPPPTDLSYNEQFF.

The chain is built from TRBV5-1 and TRBJ2-1, with TRBD2 identical over 7 bases. The germline gives CDR1 SGHRS, CDR2 YFSETQ. CDR3 length: 17 residues. V shed 3 bases and J 0 bases; nucleotides not matched to a gene: 9. Written as DNA, the CDR3 is TGCGCCAGCAGCTCACAGCCTATAGCGGGCTCCTACAATGAGCAGTTCTTC. This encodes CASSSQPIAGSYNEQFF.

About this clone itself: Mismatch with germline at one junction end may stem from a read error. The chain joins TRBV7-9 to TRBJ1-4; D is possibly TRBD1 (6 bases). Germline CDR1 SEHNR, CDR2 FQNEAQ (reference sequence). CDR3 size: 15 residues. CDR3 region: CASSVGTPTNEKLFF. The CDR3 DNA is TGTGCCAGCAGCGTCGGGACACCAACGAATGAAAAACTGTTTTTT.

CDR3 DNA sequence: TGTGCCAGCAGCTTGCCAGGGCCAGGGGGTGGCTACACCTTC. Translating it yields CASSLPGPGGGYTF. The J gene is TRBJ1-2, the V gene TRBV5-4; 7 bases map to TRBD1. This CDR3 spans 14 amino acids. The J segment lost 7 bases and the V segment lost 1 base, leaving 7 bases of the junction unmatched. The germline gives CDR1 SGHNT, CDR2 YYREEE (reference sequence).

This clone appeared once. V usage is TRBV2 and J usage is TRBJ1-4; D gene ambiguous. From germline, CDR1 is SNHLY and CDR2 FYNNEI. V was pared by 1 base and J by 14 bases, with 17 bases between. CDR3 size: 14 residues. CDR3 nucleotides: TGTGCCAGCAGTGAAGGGGCCTATGAGACCTTCCTGTTTTTT. Translation: CASSEGAYETFLFF.

The genes are TRBV9 and TRBJ1-4; weak D call: TRBD1 (5 bases). Trimming removed 4 bases at V and 5 bases at J, with 12 bases between. Germline loops: CDR1 SGDLS, CDR2 YYNGEE. This CDR3 contains 14 residues. The CDR3 region has the DNA TGTGCCAGCAGCCCTGGGGGGGAGAATGAAAAACTGTTTTTT. Encoded protein: CASSPGGENEKLFF.

V is TRBV27 and J is TRBJ2-7; TRBD2 agrees at 8 bases. The CDR3 covers 14 residues. Losses at the gene ends were 7 bases for V and 2 bases for J; bases not matched to a gene: 7. CDR1 is MNHEY and CDR2 is SMNVEV in the germline V gene (reference sequence). The CDR3 nucleotides read TGTGCCAGCATGCGGGCTAGCGGGCCCTACGAGCAGTACTTC. Its protein product is CASMRASGPYEQYF.

The J gene is TRBJ2-6, the V gene TRBV6-5; a possible D gene is TRBD1 (6 bases). Germline V gene sequence: CDR1 MNHEY, CDR2 SVGAGI. V lost 2 bases and J lost 2, with 10 bases in between. This CDR3 comprises 16 residues. CDR3 amino acids: CASSYRGTTGANVLTF. The CDR3 coding sequence is TGTGCCAGCAGTTACAGGGGGACCACTGGGGCCAACGTCCTGACTTTC.

The genes are TRBV6-6 and TRBJ2-1; no clear D. This CDR3 has 12 residues. Germline V gives CDR1 MNHNY, CDR2 SVGAGI (reference sequence). The V and J ends lost 6 bases and 5 bases respectively, with 8 bases between them. The CDR3 reads CASSPYHNEQFF. As DNA, the CDR3 is TGTGCCAGCAGCCCCTACCACAATGAGCAGTTCTTC.

The rearrangement links TRBV19 to TRBJ1-5; D gene ambiguous. The CDR3 consists of 16 residues. Germline loops: CDR1 LNHDA, CDR2 SQIVND (reference sequence). V was clipped by 3 bases and J by 4 bases, with 16 bases between them. Here the CDR3 reads CASSIGQALWNQPQHF. CDR3 DNA sequence: TGTGCCAGTAGTATCGGTCAAGCCTTATGGAATCAGCCCCAGCATTTT.

This chain links TRBV9 with TRBJ1-4; possibly TRBD1 for D (6 bases). CDR1 is SGDLS, CDR2 YYNGEE, per germline. Trimming stripped 0 bases from V and 6 bases from J, with 12 bases between. The CDR3 spans 15 residues. The CDR3 nucleotides are TGTGCCAGCAGCGTAGGGGCGGGGGCCTATGAAAAACTGTTTTTT. Protein: CASSVGAGAYEKLFF.

V and J are TRBV7-9 and TRBJ2-2; tentatively, D is TRBD1 (6 bases). Germline V gives CDR1 SEHNR, CDR2 FQNEAQ (reference sequence). The CDR3 has 12 amino acids. The CDR3 spells CSPDRNTGELFF. The CDR3 region has the DNA TGTTCCCCGGACAGGAACACCGGGGAGCTGTTTTTT.

The V and J genes are TRBV6-6 and TRBJ2-1; D is ambiguous. This CDR3 contains 13 residues. Germline values: CDR1 MNHNY, CDR2 SVGAGI (reference sequence). Trimming took 2 bases from V and 7 from J, leaving 9 bases between them. The CDR3 is CASSYRDSNEQFF. The CDR3 DNA sequence: TGTGCCAGCAGTTACCGAGATAGTAATGAGCAGTTCTTC.

The V gene is TRBV7-2, the J gene TRBJ2-5; possible D gene TRBD2, 6 bases. CDR3 length: 15 amino acids. With 0 bases removed from V and 4 bases from J, the gap between germline ends came to 12 bases. The germline gives CDR1 SGHTA, CDR2 FQGNSA. CDR3 bases: TGTGCCAGCAGCTTAGCCCGCCGGAGGGGAGAGACCCAGTACTTC. Its translation is CASSLARRRGETQYF.

The gene calls are TRBV10-1 and TRBJ1-2; D is possibly TRBD1 (5 bases). This CDR3 is 15 amino acids long. The V end lost 2 bases, the J end lost 4 bases, and 14 bases lay between the germline ends. Looked up from germline, CDR1 is WNHNN and CDR2 is SYGVQD (reference sequence). The CDR3 region is CASSEGRDSSYGYTF. DNA for the CDR3: TGCGCCAGCAGTGAGGGCAGGGATAGTAGCTATGGCTACACCTTC.

This clone occurred a few times. The chain is built from TRBV5-1 and TRBJ2-7; D may be TRBD1 (7 bases). Deletions cut 1 base from V and 7 bases from J, with 27 bases between. The CDR3 is made up of 18 amino acids. Germline values: CDR1 SGHRS, CDR2 YFSETQ. Here the CDR3 reads CASSLSQGGRPPLSEQYF. Here the CDR3 DNA reads TGCGCCAGCAGCTTGAGCCAGGGGGGAAGACCACCTCTGAGTGAGCAGTACTTC.

A single count supports this clone. This chain joins TRBV5-1 and TRBJ1-6; a weak D match, TRBD1 (6 bases). The CDR3 consists of 16 residues. CDR1 and CDR2 from the germline V gene are SGHRS and YFSETQ. V lost 4 bases and J lost 7, with 18 bases in between. In DNA form, the CDR3 reads TGCGCCAGCAGCCGGGGACAAGGGGTCTCGAATTCACCCCTCCACTTT. Protein sequence: CASSRGQGVSNSPLHF.

The chain joins TRBV29-1 to TRBJ2-7, with TRBD2 matching 14 bases. The V gene's germline CDR1 is SQVTM and CDR2 ANQGSEA. V lost 6 bases, J lost 5 bases, and 6 bases stayed unmatched. CDR3 size: 14 residues. In DNA, the CDR3 is TGCAGCGTCCAGAGACTAGCGGGAGGGGACGAGCAGTACTTC. Translation: CSVQRLAGGDEQYF.

CDR3: CATSSRQNQPQHF. CDR3 nucleotides: TGTGCCACCAGCAGTAGACAGAATCAGCCCCAGCATTTT. The V and J genes are TRBV15 and TRBJ1-5, with a tentative D call TRBD1 (5 bases). CDR1 is LNHNV and CDR2 is YYDKDF in the germline V gene (reference sequence). CDR3 length equals 13 residues. The ends were cut back, 3 bases at V and 4 bases at J, with 7 bases in the middle. Full variable domain (missing parts from reference TRBV15 and TRBJ1-5): DAMVIQNPRYQVTQFGKPVTLSCSQTLNHNVMYWYQQKSSQAPKLLFHYYDKDFNNEADTPDNFQSRRPNTSFCFLDIRSPGLGDTAMYLCATSSRQNQPQHFGDGTRLSIL.

The gene calls are TRBV5-4 and TRBJ1-1; 9 nucleotides line up with TRBD1. Germline lookup yields CDR1 SGHNT and CDR2 YYREEE (reference sequence). Trimming cost V 0 bases and J 0 bases; bases outside gene matches: 3. The length of the CDR3 is 16 residues. In DNA, the CDR3 is TGTGCCAGCAGCTTGGAGGGACAGGGCATGAACACTGAAGCTTTCTTT. It is translated as CASSLEGQGMNTEAFF.

This clone was detected many times. This chain connects TRBV4-2 to TRBJ2-1, with 14 bases that match TRBD2. Per the germline V gene, CDR1 is LGHNA and CDR2 is YNFKEQ. The CDR3 sequence is 15 residues long. The J segment lost 8 bases and the V segment lost 3 bases, leaving 3 bases of the junction unmatched. Here the CDR3 DNA reads TGTGCCAGCAGCCAGGGACTAGCGGGAGTGGATGAGCAGTTCTTC. Encoded protein: CASSQGLAGVDEQFF.

J is TRBJ2-7 and V is TRBV4-3; 7 bases align to TRBD1. Looked up from germline, CDR1 is LGHNA and CDR2 is YSLEER. V dropped 1 base and J dropped 2; count of bases not matched to a gene: 5. The length of the CDR3 is 15 residues. The CDR3 coding sequence is TGCGCCAGCAGCCAAGGAGTCGGACAGGCCTACGAGCAGTACTTC. Translating it yields CASSQGVGQAYEQYF.

The chain has TRBV5-4 and TRBJ2-7, with D possibly being TRBD2 (9 bases). This CDR3 has 16 amino acids. Germline loops: CDR1 SGHNT, CDR2 YYREEE (reference sequence). V lost 4 bases and J lost 5, with 22 bases in between. The CDR3 sequence is CASSPLAGQGAHEQYF. In nucleotides, the CDR3 is TGTGCCAGCAGCCCTCTAGCGGGGCAGGGGGCTCACGAGCAGTACTTC.

The chain employs TRBV3-1 (or the pseudogene TRBV3-2) and TRBJ2-5; TRBD2 agrees at 12 bases. V shed 0 bases, J shed 1 base, and the junction held 9 bases outside the gene matches. Germline V CDR1 and CDR2: LGHDT, YNNKEL (reference sequence). The length of the CDR3 is 19 residues. The DNA for the CDR3 is TGTGCCAGCAGCCAAGATCAGGAACTAGCGGGAGGATTCCAAGAGACCCAGTACTTC. Protein: CASSQDQELAGGFQETQYF.